This T cell receptor beta chain was recovered during a study of blood T cells in healthy people across ages. CDR3 size: 15 residues. V trimming: 3 bases; J trimming: 0 bases; junction bases outside the gene matches: 3. CDR1 is SGDLS, CDR2 YYNGEE, per germline. It was with a sample-barcoded 5' primer and a J-beta primer mix that a second PCR of about 6 to 12 cycles was run. TCRdb recomputed calls from the 5' RACE reads with MiXCR, one row per CDR3 protein. The repertoire holds more than 750,000 distinct CDR3 sequences, with 25% to 30% as singletons. These same records also appear under a second study, on T cells of mothers and their children.

What was sequenced was blood. The V call is TRBV9, the J call TRBJ2-1; 7 positions agree with TRBD2. This TCR was sampled from a woman aged 35 to 49 in good health. Written as DNA, the CDR3 is TGTGCCAGCAGCGGGAGCGGGGTCTCCTACAATGAGCAGTTCTTC. Protein sequence: CASSGSGVSYNEQFF.